This T cell receptor beta chain originates from a study of cytomegalovirus exposure and HLA in healthy donors. Whole-study results and caveats: Confirmation was obtained in vitro that a few CMV-associated chains are specific for CMV antigens.

The study ran its PCR with 60 Vbeta and 13 Jbeta primers. Original processing notes: Later reanalysis found roughly 80 million unique TCR beta chains, 10 million to 12 million of them shared. TCRdb keeps only in-frame clones here, not all; method: immunoSEQ multiplex PCR. The V and J calls and clone size were taken over from that table, and D and trimming were inferred from the DNA. The data contain about 300,000 clones, 86% of them singletons. This CDR3 is 14 amino acids long. Germline V gene data show CDR1 as MNHEY and CDR2 as SVGAGI. The V gene lost 0 bases and the J gene lost 12 bases, with 15 bases spanning the gap. For this clone: Antigen unknown.

The sequenced sample was PBMCs. The V and J genes are TRBV6-5 and TRBJ2-1; D might be TRBD1 (6 bases). The TCR sequence derives from a man between 35 and 55 years old in good health and CMV-seropositive. The DNA for the CDR3 is TGTGCCAGCAGTTACTCTGAACAGGGCACATGGCAGTTCTTC. Its protein is CASSYSEQGTWQFF.